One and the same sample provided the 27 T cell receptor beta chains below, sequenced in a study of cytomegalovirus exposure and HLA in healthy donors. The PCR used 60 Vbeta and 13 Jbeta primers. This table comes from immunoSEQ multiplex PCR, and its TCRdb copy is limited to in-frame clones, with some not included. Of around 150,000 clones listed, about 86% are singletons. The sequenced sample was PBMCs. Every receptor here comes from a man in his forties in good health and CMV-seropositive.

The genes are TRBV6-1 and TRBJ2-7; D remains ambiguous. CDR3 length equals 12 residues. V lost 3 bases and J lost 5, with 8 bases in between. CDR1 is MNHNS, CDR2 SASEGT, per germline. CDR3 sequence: CASSEWANEQYF. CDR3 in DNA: TGTGCCAGCAGTGAGTGGGCAAACGAGCAGTACTTC.

Here the CDR3 DNA reads TGTGCCTGGAGTGTAGCGCGGGGGGCGAGGGGCAATGAGCAGTTCTTC. It yields the protein CAWSVARGARGNEQFF. The chain couples TRBV30 to TRBJ2-1, with TRBD2 identical over 8 bases. The germline CDR1 and CDR2 sequences are GTSNPN and SVGIG (reference sequence). CDR3 length: 16 amino acids. The V gene end was trimmed by 0 bases and the J gene end by 6 bases; junction bases not matched to a gene: 10. Supplemented by reference TRBV30 and TRBJ2-1, the full variable domain reads SQTIHQWPATLVQPVGSPLSLECTVEGTSNPNLYWYRQAAGRGLQLLFYSVGIGQISSEVPQNLSASRPQDRQFILSSKKLLLSDSGFYLCAWSVARGARGNEQFFGPGTRLTVL.

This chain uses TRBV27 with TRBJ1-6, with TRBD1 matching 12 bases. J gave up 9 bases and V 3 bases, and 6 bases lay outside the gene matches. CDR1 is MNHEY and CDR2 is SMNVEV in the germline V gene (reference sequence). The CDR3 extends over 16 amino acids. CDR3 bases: TGTGCCAGCAGTTTCCTCGGGACAGGGGGCAGTTCACCCCTCCACTTT. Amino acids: CASSFLGTGGSSPLHF.

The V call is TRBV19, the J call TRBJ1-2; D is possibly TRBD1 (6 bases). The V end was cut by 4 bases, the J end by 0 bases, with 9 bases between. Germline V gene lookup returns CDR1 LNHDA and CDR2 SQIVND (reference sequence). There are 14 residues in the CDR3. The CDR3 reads CASSRQETNYGYTF. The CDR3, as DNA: TGTGCCAGTAGTAGACAGGAGACTAACTATGGCTACACCTTC.

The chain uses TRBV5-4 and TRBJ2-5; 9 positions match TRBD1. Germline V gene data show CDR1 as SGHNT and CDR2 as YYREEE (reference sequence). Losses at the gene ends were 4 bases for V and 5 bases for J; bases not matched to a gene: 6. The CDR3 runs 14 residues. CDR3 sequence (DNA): TGTGCCAGCAGCCCGGGGACAGGGAGGGAGACCCAGTACTTC. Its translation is CASSPGTGRETQYF.

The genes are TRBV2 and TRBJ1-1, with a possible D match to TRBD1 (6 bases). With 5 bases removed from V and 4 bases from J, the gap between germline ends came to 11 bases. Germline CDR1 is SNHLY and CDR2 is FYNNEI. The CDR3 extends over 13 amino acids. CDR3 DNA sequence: TGTGCCAGCAGTATGGGGGCAGGCACTGAAGCTTTCTTT. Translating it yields CASSMGAGTEAFF.

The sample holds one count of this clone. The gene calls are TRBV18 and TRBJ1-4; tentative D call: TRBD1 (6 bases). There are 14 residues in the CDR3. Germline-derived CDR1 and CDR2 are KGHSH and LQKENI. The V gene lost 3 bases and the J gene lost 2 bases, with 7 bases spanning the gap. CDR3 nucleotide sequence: TGTGCCAGCTCACCGGGGGCTACTAATGAAAAACTGTTTTTT. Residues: CASSPGATNEKLFF. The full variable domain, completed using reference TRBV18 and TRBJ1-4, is NAGVMQNPRHLVRRRGQEARLRCSPMKGHSHVYWYRQLPEEGLKFMVYLQKENIIDESGMPKERFSAEFPKEGPSILRIQQVVRGDSAAYFCASSPGATNEKLFFGSGTQLSVL.

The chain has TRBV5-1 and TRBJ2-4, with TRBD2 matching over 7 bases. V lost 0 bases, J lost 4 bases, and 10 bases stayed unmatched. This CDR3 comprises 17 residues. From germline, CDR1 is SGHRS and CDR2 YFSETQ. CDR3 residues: CASSLERGMGGKNIQYF. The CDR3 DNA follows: TGCGCCAGCAGCTTGGAACGGGGGATGGGGGGGAAAAACATTCAGTACTTC.

The CDR3 region has the DNA TGTGCCAGTAGTATGGGACTAGCGCAGCAAGAGACCCAGTACTTC. Translated: CASSMGLAQQETQYF. The chain carries TRBV19 and TRBJ2-5, with 10 bases that match TRBD2. The CDR3 runs to 15 residues. V lost 3 bases, J lost 2 bases, and 3 bases stayed unmatched. Germline lookup yields CDR1 LNHDA and CDR2 SQIVND (reference sequence).

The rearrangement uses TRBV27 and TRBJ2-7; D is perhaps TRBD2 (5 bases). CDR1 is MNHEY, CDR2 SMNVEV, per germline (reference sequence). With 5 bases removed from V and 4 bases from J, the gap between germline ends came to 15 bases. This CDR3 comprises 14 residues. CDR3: CASSPTLAGYEQYF. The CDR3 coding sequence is TGTGCCAGCAGTCCGACCCTAGCTGGGTACGAGCAGTACTTC.

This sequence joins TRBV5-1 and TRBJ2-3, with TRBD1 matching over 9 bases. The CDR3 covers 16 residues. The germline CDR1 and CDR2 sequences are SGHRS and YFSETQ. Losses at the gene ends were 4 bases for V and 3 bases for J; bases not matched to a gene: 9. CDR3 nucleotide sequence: TGCGCCAGCAGCGTTTGGGGGGGGACAGGGACAGATACGCAGTATTTT. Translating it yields CASSVWGGTGTDTQYF.

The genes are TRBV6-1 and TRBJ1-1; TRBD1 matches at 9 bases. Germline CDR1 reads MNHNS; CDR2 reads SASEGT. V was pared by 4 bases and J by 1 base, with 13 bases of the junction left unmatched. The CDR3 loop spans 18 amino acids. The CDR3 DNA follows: TGTGCCAGCAGTGCTAGGCCGGGACAGGGTTTCGAGAACACTGAAGCTTTCTTT. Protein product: CASSARPGQGFENTEAFF.

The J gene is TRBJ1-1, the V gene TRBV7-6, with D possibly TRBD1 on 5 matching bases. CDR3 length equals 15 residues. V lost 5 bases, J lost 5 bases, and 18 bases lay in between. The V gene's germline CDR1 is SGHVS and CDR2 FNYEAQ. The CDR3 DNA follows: TGTGCCAGCAGCCTAACTGGCCCAGGGCGGACTGAAGCTTTCTTT. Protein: CASSLTGPGRTEAFF.

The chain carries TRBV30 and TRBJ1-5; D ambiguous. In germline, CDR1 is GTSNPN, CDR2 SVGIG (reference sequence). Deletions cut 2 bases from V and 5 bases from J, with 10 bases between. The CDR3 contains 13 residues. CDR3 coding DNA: TGTGCCTGGAGTCCTTATCTCGATCAGCCCCAGCATTTT. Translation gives CAWSPYLDQPQHF.

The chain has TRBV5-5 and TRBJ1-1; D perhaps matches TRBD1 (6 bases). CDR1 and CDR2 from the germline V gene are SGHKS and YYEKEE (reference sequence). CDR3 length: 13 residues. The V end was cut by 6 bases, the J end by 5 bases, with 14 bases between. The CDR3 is CASNQGLGTEAFF. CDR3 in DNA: TGTGCCAGCAACCAGGGGCTTGGAACTGAAGCTTTCTTT.

Written as DNA, the CDR3 is TGCGCCAGCAGCCAAGTTTCAGGGACTGGAAACACCATATATTTT. Its translation is CASSQVSGTGNTIYF. The chain has TRBV4-1 and TRBJ1-3; TRBD1 might be the D (5 bases). CDR3 length: 15 residues. CDR1 is MGHRA and CDR2 is YSYEKL in the germline V gene. Trimming shortened V by 1 base and J by 2 bases, and 9 bases separated the two germline ends.

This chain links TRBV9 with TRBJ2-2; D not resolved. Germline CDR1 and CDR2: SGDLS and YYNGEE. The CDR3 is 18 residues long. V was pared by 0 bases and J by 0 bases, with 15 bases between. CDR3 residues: CASSVGPRNNANTGELFF. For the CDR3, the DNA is TGTGCCAGCAGCGTAGGTCCCAGGAACAACGCGAACACCGGGGAGCTGTTTTTT.

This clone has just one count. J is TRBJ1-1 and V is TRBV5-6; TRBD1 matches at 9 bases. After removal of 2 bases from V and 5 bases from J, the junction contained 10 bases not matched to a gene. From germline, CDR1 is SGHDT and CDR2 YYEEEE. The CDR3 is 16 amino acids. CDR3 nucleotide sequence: TGTGCCAGCAGCTTCCGGACAGGGGCATTGTGGACTGAAGCTTTCTTT. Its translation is CASSFRTGALWTEAFF.

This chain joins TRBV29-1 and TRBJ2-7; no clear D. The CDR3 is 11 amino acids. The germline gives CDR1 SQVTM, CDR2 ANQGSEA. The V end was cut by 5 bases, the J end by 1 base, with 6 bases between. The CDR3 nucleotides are TGCAGCGTTAGAGTTTCCTACGAGCAGTACTTC. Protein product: CSVRVSYEQYF.

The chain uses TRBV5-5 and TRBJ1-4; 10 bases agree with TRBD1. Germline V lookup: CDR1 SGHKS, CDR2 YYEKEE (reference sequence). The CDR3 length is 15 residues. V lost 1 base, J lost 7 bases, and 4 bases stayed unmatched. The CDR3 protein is CASSLLGTGAEKLFF. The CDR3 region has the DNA TGTGCCAGCAGCTTGCTGGGGACAGGGGCTGAAAAACTGTTTTTT.

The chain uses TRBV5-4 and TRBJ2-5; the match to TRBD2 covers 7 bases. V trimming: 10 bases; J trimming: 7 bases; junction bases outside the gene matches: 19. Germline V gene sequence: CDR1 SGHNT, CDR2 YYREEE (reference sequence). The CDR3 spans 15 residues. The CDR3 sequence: CASGGWGGESGTQYF. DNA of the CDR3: TGTGCCTCGGGAGGTTGGGGCGGGGAATCAGGGACCCAGTACTTC.

The CDR3 DNA reads TGTGCCAGCAGCTGGAGGGGGAGGGGTCAATCCACCCTAGGCACAGATACGCAGTATTTT. Translating gives CASSWRGRGQSTLGTDTQYF. The V call is TRBV7-8, the J call TRBJ2-3; weak D call: TRBD2 (7 bases). This CDR3 spans 20 amino acids. V lost 4 bases and J lost 1, with 27 bases in between. Germline CDR1 reads SGHVS; CDR2 reads FQNEAQ.

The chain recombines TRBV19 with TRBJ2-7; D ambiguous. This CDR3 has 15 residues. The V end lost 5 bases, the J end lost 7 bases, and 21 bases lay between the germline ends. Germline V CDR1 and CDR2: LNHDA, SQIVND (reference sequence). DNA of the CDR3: TGTGCCAGTAGTCCTTCCGCTCATGCTACCGGGGAGCAGTACTTC. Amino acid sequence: CASSPSAHATGEQYF. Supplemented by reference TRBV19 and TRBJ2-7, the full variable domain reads DGGITQSPKYLFRKEGQNVTLSCEQNLNHDAMYWYRQDPGQGLRLIYYSQIVNDFQKGDIAEGYSVSREKKESFPLTVTSAQKNPTAFYLCASSPSAHATGEQYFGPGTRLTVT.

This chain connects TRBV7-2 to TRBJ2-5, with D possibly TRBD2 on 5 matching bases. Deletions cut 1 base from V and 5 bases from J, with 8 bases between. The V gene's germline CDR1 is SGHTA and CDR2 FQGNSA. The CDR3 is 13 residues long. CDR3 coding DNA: TGTGCCAGCAGCTTAGTACCGGGGGAGACCCAGTACTTC. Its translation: CASSLVPGETQYF. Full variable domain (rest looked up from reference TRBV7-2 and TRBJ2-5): GAGVSQSPSNKVTEKGKDVELRCDPISGHTALYWYRQSLGQGLEFLIYFQGNSAPDKSGLPSDRFSAERTGGSVSTLTIQRTQQEDSAVYLCASSLVPGETQYFGPGTRLLVL.

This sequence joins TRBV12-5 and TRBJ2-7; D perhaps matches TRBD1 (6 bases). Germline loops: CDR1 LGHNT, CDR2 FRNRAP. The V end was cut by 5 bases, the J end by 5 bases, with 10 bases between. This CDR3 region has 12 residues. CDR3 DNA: TGTGCTAGTGGTCTAACAGGGAACGAGCAGTACTTC. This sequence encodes CASGLTGNEQYF.

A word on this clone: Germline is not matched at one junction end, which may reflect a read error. DNA for the CDR3: TGTTCCAGCAGGGGAATCGTGGGGGCGGCTAATGAAAAACTGTTTTTT. Translated, it gives CSSRGIVGAANEKLFF. The rearrangement uses TRBV7-9 and TRBJ1-4; maybe TRBD1 (6 bases). The germline gives CDR1 SEHNR, CDR2 FQNEAQ (reference sequence). The CDR3 sequence is 16 residues long.

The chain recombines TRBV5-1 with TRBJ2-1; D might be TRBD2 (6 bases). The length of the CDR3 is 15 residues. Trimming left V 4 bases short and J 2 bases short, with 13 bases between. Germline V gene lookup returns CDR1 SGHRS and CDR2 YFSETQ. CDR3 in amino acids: CASSEDGSTYNEQFF. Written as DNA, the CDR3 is TGCGCCAGCAGCGAAGACGGGAGCACCTACAATGAGCAGTTCTTC.